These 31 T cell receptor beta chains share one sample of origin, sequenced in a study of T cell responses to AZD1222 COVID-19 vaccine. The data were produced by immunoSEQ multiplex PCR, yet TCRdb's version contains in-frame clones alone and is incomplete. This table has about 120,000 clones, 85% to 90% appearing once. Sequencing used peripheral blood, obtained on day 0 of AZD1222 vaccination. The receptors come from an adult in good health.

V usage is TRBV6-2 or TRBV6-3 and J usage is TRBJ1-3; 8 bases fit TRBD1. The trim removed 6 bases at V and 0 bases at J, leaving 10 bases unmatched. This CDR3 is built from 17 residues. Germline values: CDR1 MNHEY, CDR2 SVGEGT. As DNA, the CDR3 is TGTGCCAGCAGCCCAGACAGGGGAGACATCTCTGGAAACACCATATATTTT. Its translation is CASSPDRGDISGNTIYF.

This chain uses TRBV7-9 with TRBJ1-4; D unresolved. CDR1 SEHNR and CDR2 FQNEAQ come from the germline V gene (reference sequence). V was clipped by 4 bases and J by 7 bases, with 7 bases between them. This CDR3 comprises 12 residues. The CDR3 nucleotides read TGTGCCAGCAGCTCCCCTCCTGAAAAACTGTTTTTT. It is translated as CASSSPPEKLFF.

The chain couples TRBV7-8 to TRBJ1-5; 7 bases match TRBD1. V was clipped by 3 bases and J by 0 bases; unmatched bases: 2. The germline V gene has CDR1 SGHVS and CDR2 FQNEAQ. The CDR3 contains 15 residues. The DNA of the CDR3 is TGTGCCAGCAGCTTGACAGGGACTAGCAATCAGCCCCAGCATTTT. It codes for CASSLTGTSNQPQHF.

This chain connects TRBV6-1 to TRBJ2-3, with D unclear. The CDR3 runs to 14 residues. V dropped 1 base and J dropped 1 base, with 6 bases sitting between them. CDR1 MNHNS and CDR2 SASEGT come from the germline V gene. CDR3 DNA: TGTGCCAGCAGTGAAGATTTAGGCACAGATACGCAGTATTTT. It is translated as CASSEDLGTDTQYF.

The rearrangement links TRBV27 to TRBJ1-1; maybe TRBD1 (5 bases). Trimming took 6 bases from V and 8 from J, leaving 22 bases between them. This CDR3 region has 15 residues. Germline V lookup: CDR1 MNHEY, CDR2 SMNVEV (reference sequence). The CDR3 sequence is CASSPHGQGGGEAFF. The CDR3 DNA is TGTGCCAGCAGCCCCCATGGCCAGGGAGGTGGCGAAGCTTTCTTT.

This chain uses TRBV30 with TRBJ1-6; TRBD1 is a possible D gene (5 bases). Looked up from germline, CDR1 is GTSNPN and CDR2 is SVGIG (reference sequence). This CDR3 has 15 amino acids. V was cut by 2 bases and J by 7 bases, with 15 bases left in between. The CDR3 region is CAWSPSGLLNSPLHF. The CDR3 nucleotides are TGTGCCTGGAGTCCTTCGGGACTGCTAAATTCACCCCTCCACTTT.

Here the CDR3 DNA reads TGTGCCAGCAGTTTACCGGACAGGACCTATCAGCCCCAGCATTTT. Amino acids: CASSLPDRTYQPQHF. The rearrangement links TRBV28 to TRBJ1-5; TRBD1 agrees at 7 bases. Trimming cost V 2 bases and J 5 bases; bases outside gene matches: 6. The CDR3 is made up of 15 amino acids. The germline V gene encodes CDR1 MDHEN and CDR2 SYDVKM.

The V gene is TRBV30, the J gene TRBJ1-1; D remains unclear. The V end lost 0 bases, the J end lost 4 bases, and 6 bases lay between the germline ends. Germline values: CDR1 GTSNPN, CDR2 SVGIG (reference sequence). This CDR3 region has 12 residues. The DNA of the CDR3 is TGTGCCTGGAGTGTTTGGTCCACTGAAGCTTTCTTT. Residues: CAWSVWSTEAFF.

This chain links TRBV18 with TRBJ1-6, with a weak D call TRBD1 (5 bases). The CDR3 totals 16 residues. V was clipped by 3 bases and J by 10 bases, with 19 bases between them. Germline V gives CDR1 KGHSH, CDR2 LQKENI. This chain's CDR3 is CASSPGGPTRYSPLHF. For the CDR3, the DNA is TGTGCCAGCTCACCGGGGGGACCCACCAGGTACTCACCCCTCCACTTT.

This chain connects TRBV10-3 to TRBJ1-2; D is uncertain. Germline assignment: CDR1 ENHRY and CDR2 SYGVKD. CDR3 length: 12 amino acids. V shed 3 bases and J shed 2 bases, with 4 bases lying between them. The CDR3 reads CAISEGNYGYTF. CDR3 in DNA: TGTGCCATCAGTGAAGGGAACTATGGCTACACCTTC.

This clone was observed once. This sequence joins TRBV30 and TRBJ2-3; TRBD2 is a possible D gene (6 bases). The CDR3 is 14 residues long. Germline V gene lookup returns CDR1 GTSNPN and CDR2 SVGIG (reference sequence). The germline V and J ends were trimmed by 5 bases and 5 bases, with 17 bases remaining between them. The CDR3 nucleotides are TGTGCCTGGGGGACGGGGGTTAGAGGAGATACGCAGTATTTT. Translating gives CAWGTGVRGDTQYF. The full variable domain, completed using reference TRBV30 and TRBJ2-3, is SQTIHQWPATLVQPVGSPLSLECTVEGTSNPNLYWYRQAAGRGLQLLFYSVGIGQISSEVPQNLSASRPQDRQFILSSKKLLLSDSGFYLCAWGTGVRGDTQYFGPGTRLTVL.

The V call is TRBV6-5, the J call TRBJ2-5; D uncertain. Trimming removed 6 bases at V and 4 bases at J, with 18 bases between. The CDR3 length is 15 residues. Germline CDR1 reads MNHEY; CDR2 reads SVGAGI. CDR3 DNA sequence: TGTGCCAGCAGCTCCCTCGACACGGATGCAGAGACCCAGTACTTC. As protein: CASSSLDTDAETQYF.

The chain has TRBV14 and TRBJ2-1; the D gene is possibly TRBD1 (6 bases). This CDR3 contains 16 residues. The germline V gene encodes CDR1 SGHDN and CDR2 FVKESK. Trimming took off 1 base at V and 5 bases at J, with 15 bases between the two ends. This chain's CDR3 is CASSQGGPYPNNEQFF. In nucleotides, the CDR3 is TGTGCCAGCAGCCAAGGGGGGCCTTACCCTAACAATGAGCAGTTCTTC.

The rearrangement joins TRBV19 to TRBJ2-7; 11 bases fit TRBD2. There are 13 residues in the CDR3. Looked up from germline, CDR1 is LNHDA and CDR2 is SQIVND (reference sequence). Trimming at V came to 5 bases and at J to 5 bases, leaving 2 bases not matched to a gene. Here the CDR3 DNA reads TGTGCCAGTAGTTTAGCGGGAGGGGACGAGCAGTACTTC. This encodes CASSLAGGDEQYF.

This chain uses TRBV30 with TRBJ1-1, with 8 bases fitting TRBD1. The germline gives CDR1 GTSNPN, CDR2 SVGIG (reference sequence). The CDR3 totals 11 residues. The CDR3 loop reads CGSGTGVEAFF. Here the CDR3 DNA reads TGTGGCTCAGGGACAGGAGTAGAAGCTTTCTTT.

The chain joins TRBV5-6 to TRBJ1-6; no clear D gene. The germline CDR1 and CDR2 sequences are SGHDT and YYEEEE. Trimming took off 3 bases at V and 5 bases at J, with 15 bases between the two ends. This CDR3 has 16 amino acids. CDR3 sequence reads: CASSWAPTGNNSPLHF. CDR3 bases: TGTGCCAGCAGCTGGGCACCGACCGGGAATAATTCACCCCTCCACTTT.

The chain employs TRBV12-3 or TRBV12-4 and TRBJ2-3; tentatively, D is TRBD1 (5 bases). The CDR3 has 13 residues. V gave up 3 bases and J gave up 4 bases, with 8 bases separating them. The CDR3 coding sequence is TGTGCCAGCAGTTTGCTAGGGGCAGATACGCAGTATTTT. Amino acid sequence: CASSLLGADTQYF.

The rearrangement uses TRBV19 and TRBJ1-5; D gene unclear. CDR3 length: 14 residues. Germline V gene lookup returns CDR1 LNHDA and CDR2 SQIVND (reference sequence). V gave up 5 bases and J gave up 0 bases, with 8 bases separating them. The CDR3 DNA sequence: TGTGCCAGTAGTTGGGTTTCTAGCAATCAGCCCCAGCATTTT. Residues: CASSWVSSNQPQHF. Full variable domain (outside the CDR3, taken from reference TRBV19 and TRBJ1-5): DGGITQSPKYLFRKEGQNVTLSCEQNLNHDAMYWYRQDPGQGLRLIYYSQIVNDFQKGDIAEGYSVSREKKESFPLTVTSAQKNPTAFYLCASSWVSSNQPQHFGDGTRLSIL.

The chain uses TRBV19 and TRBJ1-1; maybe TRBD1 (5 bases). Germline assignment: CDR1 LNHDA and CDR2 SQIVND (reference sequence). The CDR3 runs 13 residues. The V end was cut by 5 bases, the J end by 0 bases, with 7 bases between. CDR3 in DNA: TGTGCCAGTAGTGGGACGGTGAACACTGAAGCTTTCTTT. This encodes CASSGTVNTEAFF.

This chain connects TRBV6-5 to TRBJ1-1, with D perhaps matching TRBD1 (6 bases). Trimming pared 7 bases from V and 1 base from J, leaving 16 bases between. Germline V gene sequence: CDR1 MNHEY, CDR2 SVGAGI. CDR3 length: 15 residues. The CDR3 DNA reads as TGTGCCAGCATCCGTAACAGGGCCTCGAACACTGAAGCTTTCTTT. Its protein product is CASIRNRASNTEAFF.

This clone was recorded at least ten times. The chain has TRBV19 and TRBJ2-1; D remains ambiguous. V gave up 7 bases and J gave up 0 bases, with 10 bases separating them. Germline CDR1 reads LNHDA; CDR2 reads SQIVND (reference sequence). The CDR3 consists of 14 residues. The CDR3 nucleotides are TGTGCCAGTACTCCGGGCCCCTCCTACAATGAGCAGTTCTTC. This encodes CASTPGPSYNEQFF.

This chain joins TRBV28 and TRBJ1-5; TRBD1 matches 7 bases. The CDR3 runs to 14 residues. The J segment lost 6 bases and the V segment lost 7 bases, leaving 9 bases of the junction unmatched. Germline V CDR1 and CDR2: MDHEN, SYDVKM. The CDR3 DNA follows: TGTGCCAGCAACCTAGGACAGGAAGGTCAGCCCCAGCATTTT. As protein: CASNLGQEGQPQHF.

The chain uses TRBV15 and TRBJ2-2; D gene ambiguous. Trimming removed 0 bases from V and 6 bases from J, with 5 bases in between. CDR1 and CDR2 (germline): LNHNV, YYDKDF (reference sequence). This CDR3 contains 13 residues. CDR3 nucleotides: TGTGCCACCAGCAGAGATGTACCCGGGGAGCTGTTTTTT. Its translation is CATSRDVPGELFF. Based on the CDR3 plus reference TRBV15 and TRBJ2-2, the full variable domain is DAMVIQNPRYQVTQFGKPVTLSCSQTLNHNVMYWYQQKSSQAPKLLFHYYDKDFNNEADTPDNFQSRRPNTSFCFLDIRSPGLGDTAMYLCATSRDVPGELFFGEGSRLTVL.

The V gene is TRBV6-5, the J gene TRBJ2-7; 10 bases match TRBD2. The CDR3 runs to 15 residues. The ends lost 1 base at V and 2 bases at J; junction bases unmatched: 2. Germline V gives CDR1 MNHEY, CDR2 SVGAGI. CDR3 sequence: CASSYLAGGTYEQYF. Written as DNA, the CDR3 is TGTGCCAGCAGTTACTTAGCGGGGGGAACCTACGAGCAGTACTTC.

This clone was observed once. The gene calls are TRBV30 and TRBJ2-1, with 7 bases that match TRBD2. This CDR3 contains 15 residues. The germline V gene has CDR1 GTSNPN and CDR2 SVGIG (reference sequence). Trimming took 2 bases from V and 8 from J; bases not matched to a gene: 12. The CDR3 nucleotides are TGTGCCTGGAGTTCTAGCGGAGGCGGGTACGATGAGCAGTTCTTC. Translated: CAWSSSGGGYDEQFF.

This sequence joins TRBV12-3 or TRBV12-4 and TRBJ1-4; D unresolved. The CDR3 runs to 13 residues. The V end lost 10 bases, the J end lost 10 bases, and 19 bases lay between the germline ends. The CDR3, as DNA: TGTGCCACCTCTACCGCGGGCGTTGGAAAACTGTTTTTT. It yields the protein CATSTAGVGKLFF.

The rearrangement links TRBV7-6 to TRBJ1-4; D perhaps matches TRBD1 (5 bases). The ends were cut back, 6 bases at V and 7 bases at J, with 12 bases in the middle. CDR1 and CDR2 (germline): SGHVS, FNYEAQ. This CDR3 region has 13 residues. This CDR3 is CASSYGTSEKLFF. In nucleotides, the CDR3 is TGTGCCAGCAGTTACGGGACGAGTGAAAAACTGTTTTTT.

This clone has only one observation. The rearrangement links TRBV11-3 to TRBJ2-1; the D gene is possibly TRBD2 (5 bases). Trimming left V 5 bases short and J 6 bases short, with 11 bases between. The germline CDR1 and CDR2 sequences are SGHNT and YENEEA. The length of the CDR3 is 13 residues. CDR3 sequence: CASSTGRANEQFF. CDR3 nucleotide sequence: TGTGCCAGCAGCACCGGGCGGGCCAATGAGCAGTTCTTC.

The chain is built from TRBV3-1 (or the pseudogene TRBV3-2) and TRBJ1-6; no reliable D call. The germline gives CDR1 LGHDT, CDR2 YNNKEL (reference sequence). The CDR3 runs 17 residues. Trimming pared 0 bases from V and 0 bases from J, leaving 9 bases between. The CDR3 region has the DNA TGTGCCAGCAGCCAAGAACCGACCAGCTCCTATAATTCACCCCTCCACTTT. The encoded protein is CASSQEPTSSYNSPLHF.

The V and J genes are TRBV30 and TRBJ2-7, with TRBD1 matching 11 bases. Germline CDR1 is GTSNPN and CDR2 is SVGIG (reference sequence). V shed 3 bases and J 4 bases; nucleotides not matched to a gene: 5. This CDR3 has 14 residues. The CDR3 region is CAWRPWDRGYEQYF. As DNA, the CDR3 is TGTGCCTGGAGGCCCTGGGACAGGGGGTACGAGCAGTACTTC.

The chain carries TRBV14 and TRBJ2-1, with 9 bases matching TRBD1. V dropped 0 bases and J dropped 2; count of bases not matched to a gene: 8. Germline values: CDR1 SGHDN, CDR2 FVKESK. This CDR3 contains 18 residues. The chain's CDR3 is CASSQDRLGQGTYNEQFF. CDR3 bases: TGTGCCAGCAGCCAAGATCGCCTGGGACAGGGCACCTACAATGAGCAGTTCTTC. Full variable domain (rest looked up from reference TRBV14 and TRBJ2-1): EAGVTQFPSHSVIEKGQTVTLRCDPISGHDNLYWYRRVMGKEIKFLLHFVKESKQDESGMPNNRFLAERTGGTYSTLKVQPAELEDSGVYFCASSQDRLGQGTYNEQFFGPGTRLTVL.